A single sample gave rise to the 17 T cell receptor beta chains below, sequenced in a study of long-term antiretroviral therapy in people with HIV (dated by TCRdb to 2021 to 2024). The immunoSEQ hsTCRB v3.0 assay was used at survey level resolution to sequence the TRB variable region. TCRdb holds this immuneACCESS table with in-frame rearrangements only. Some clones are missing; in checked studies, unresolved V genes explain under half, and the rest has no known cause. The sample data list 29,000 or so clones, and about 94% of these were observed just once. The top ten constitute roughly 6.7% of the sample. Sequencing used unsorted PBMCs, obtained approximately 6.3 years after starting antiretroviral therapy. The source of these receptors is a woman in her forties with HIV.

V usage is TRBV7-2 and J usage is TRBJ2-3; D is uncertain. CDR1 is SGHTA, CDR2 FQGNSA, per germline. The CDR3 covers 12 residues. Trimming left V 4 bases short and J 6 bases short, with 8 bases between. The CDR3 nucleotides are TGTGCCAGCAGCTCAGTCAGGGATACGCAGTATTTT. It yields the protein CASSSVRDTQYF.

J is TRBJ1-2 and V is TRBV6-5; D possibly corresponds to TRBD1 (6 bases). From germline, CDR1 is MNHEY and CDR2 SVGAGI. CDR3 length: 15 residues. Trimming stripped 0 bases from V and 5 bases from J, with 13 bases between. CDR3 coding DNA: TGTGCCAGCAGTTACTCGAAAGGGGGGTCGTATGGCTACACCTTC. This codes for CASSYSKGGSYGYTF.

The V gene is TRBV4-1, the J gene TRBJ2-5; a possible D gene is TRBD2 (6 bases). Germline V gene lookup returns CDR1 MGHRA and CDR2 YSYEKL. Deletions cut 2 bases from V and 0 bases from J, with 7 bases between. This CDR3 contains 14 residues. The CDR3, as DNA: TGCGCCAGCAGCCAAAGACTAGACCAAGAGACCCAGTACTTC. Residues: CASSQRLDQETQYF.

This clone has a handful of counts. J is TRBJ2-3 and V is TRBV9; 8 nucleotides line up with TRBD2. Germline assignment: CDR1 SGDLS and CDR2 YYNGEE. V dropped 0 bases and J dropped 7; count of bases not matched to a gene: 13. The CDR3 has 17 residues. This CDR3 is CASSVGSQRGGRNTQYF. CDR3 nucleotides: TGTGCCAGCAGCGTAGGAAGCCAGCGCGGGGGGCGGAATACGCAGTATTTT.

The CDR3 sequence is CASIPTALTFNEQFF. The CDR3 DNA reads TGTGCCAGTATTCCAACAGCATTGACATTCAATGAGCAGTTCTTC. V is TRBV6-6 and J is TRBJ2-1; D ambiguous. The germline V gene has CDR1 MNHNY and CDR2 SVGAGI (reference sequence). V gave up 9 bases and J gave up 6 bases, with 21 bases separating them. This CDR3 has 15 residues.

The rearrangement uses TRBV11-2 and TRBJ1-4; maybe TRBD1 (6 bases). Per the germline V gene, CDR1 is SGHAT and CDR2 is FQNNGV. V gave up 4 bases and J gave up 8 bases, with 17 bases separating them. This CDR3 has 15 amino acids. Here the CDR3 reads CASSYGPQRGEKLFF. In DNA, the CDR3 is TGTGCCAGCAGCTACGGCCCTCAGAGGGGGGAAAAACTGTTTTTT.

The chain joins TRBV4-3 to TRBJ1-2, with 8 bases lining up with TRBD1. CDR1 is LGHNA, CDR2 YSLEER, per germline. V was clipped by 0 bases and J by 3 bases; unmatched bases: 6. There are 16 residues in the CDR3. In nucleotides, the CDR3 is TGCGCCAGCAGCCAAGATAAGGACAGGGTTTACTATGGCTACACCTTC. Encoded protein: CASSQDKDRVYYGYTF.

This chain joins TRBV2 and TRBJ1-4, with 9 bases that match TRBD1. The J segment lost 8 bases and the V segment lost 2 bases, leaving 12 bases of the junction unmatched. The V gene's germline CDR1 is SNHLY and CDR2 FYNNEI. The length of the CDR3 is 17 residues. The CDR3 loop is CASSEREGGTGYEKLFF. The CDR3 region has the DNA TGTGCCAGCAGTGAAAGGGAGGGGGGGACAGGGTACGAAAAACTGTTTTTT. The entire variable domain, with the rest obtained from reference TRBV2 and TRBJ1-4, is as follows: EPEVTQTPSHQVTQMGQEVILRCVPISNHLYFYWYRQILGQKVEFLVSFYNNEISEKSEIFDDQFSVERPDGSNFTLKIRSTKLEDSAMYFCASSEREGGTGYEKLFFGSGTQLSVL.

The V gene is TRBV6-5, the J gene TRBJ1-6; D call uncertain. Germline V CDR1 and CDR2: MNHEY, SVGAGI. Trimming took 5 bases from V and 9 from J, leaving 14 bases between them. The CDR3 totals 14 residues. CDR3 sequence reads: CASSPERGISPLHF. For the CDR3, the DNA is TGTGCCAGCAGTCCGGAAAGAGGAATTTCACCCCTCCACTTT.

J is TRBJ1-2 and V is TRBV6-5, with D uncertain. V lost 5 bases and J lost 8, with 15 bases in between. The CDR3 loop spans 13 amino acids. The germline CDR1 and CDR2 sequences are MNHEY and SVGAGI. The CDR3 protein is CASSSVGVRGYTF. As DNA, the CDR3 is TGTGCCAGCAGTAGCGTCGGGGTTAGAGGCTACACCTTC.

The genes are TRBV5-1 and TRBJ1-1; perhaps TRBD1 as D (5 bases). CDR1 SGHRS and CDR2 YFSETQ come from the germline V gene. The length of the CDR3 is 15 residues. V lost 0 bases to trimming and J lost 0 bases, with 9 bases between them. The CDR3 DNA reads TGCGCCAGCAGCTTGGGGCAGGGTATGAACACTGAAGCTTTCTTT. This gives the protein CASSLGQGMNTEAFF.

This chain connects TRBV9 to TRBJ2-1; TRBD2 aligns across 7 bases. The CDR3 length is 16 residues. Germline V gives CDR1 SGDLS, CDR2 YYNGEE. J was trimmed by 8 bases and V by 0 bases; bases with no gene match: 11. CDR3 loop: CASSVAVGGGFDEQFF. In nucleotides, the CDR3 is TGTGCCAGCAGCGTAGCTGTGGGGGGGGGTTTCGATGAGCAGTTCTTC.

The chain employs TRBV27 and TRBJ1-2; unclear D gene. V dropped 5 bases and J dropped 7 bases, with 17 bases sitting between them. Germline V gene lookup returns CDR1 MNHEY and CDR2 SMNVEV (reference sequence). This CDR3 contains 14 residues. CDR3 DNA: TGTGCCAGCAGTCCAGAGCTGGGCCTGGCTGGCTACACCTTC. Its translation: CASSPELGLAGYTF.

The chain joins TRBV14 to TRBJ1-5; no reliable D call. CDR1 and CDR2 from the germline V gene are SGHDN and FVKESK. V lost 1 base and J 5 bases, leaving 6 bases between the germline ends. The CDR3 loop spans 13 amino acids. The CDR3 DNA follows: TGTGCCAGCAGCCAAGGCACAGATCAGCCCCAGCATTTT. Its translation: CASSQGTDQPQHF.

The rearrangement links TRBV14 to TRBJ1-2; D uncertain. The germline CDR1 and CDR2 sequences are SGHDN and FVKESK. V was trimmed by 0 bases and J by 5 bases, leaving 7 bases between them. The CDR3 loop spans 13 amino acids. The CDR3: CASSQDNWYGYTF. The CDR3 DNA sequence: TGTGCCAGCAGCCAAGATAACTGGTATGGCTACACCTTC.

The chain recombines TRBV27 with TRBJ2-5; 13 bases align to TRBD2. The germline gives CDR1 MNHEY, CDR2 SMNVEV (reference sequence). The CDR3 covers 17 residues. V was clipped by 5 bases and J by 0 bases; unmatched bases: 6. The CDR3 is CASSPGLAGQYQETQYF. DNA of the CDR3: TGTGCCAGCAGTCCGGGACTAGCGGGGCAGTACCAAGAGACCCAGTACTTC.

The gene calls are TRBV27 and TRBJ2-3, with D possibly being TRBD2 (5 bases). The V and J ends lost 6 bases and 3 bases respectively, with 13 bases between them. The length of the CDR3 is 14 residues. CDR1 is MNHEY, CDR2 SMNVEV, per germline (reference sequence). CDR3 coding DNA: TGTGCCAGCAGGATTGGGCCGGGAACAGATACGCAGTATTTT. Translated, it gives CASRIGPGTDTQYF.